Given below is one T cell receptor (beta chain) in context. This specimen belongs to a study of blood T cell repertoires in COVID-19. Study-level information: Acute-phase and convalescent COVID-19 samples originated in the United States, Italy and Spain. PBMCs, B-cell-depleted T cells, or T cells were the source of the cDNA or gDNA that made up the material.

In the authors' methods: It was from reference gene primer amplification that nucleated cell counts were estimated. Assay: immunoSEQ multiplex PCR; the TCRdb copy retains only in-frame clones and omits some. D and trimming come from the DNA, and the V and J calls and clone size come from that table. This sample has about 290,000 clones, with about 85% found just once. Trimming took 2 bases from V and 1 from J; bases not matched to a gene: 4. This CDR3 has 14 residues. Germline lookup yields CDR1 GTSNPN and CDR2 SVGIG (reference sequence). The TCR originated in a woman aged 50 to 60 with active or convalescent COVID-19. The sequencing sample was made of peripheral blood. This chain links TRBV30 with TRBJ1-1, with TRBD1 matching 7 bases. The chain's CDR3 is CAWSWDSSNTEAFF. For the CDR3, the DNA is TGTGCCTGGAGTTGGGACAGTTCGAACACTGAAGCTTTCTTT.